The rows below give T cell receptor beta chains drawn from one sample of a study of radiation and T cells in renal cell carcinoma. Method: immunoSEQ multiplex PCR; TCRdb's copy keeps in-frame clones and lacks some. The data show under 200,000 clones, with 88% seen just once and 11% held by the top ten. The sample in question was blood, obtained from a patient whose treatment included radiotherapy and nephrectomy. The receptor source for this set is a woman aged 50 to 65 with renal cell carcinoma. CDR3s include the opening cysteine and the closing phenylalanine or tryptophan. Each record gives: V gene, D gene, clone size, J gene, CDR3 protein, CDR3 DNA. The D gene is left open where the match is weak. A clone size is listed for some rows: how often the clone was seen (once, few, many), or a class if it is expanded.

TRBV6-5	.	few	TRBJ2-2	CASSYSNTGELFF	TGTGCCAGCAGTTACTCGAACACCGGGGAGCTGTTTTTT
TRBV5-1	TRBD1	.	TRBJ2-1	CASSFGQGARHEQFF	TGCGCCAGCAGCTTCGGACAGGGAGCCAGGCATGAGCAGTTCTTC
TRBV2	TRBD2	.	TRBJ2-5	CASSEGSLAGQETQYF	TGTGCCAGCAGTGAAGGCTCGTTAGCGGGGCAAGAGACCCAGTACTTC
TRBV19	.	.	TRBJ2-3	CATKETGSSTDTQYF	TGTGCCACCAAAGAGACTGGTTCTAGCACAGATACGCAGTATTTT
TRBV4-1	.	.	TRBJ2-7	CASSQGEQEYEQYF	TGCGCCAGCAGCCAAGGTGAACAGGAGTACGAGCAGTACTTC
TRBV7-9	.	.	TRBJ2-1	CASSDPEGGQGEQFF	TGTGCCAGCAGCGACCCAGAGGGGGGCCAAGGTGAGCAGTTCTTC
TRBV4-1	.	.	TRBJ1-1	CASRNRALNTEAFF	TGCGCCAGCAGAAACAGGGCTCTGAACACTGAAGCTTTCTTT
TRBV10-2	TRBD1	.	TRBJ2-1	CASTRQGASNEQFF	TGCGCCAGCACGAGACAGGGTGCATCCAATGAGCAGTTCTTC
TRBV4-2	.	.	TRBJ2-7	CASSQDPGVYEQYF	TGTGCCAGCAGCCAAGATCCAGGGGTCTACGAGCAGTACTTC
TRBV7-9	.	.	TRBJ1-2	CASSTNGFEGYTF	TGTGCCAGCAGCACGAATGGGTTTGAAGGCTACACCTTC
TRBV6-6	.	.	TRBJ1-6	CASKLITGNSPLHF	TGTGCCAGCAAACTGATAACAGGGAATTCACCCCTCCACTTT
TRBV19	.	.	TRBJ2-1	CASSIRLPGNEQFF	TGTGCCAGTAGTATCCGCCTTCCTGGCAATGAGCAGTTCTTC
TRBV15	.	.	TRBJ1-6	CATRGDGLYNSPLHF	TGTGCCACCAGGGGGGACGGACTGTATAATTCACCCCTCCACTTT
TRBV7-8	TRBD2	.	TRBJ2-7	CASSLAASGGGAYEQYF	TGTGCCAGCAGCTTAGCGGCTAGCGGGGGGGGAGCCTACGAGCAGTACTTC
TRBV15	TRBD1	.	TRBJ1-5	CATGTANQPQHF	TGTGCCACCGGGACAGCGAATCAGCCCCAGCATTTT
TRBV19	.	.	TRBJ1-6	CASRGLNSPLHF	TGTGCCAGTAGGGGGCTTAATTCACCCCTCCACTTT
TRBV9	TRBD2	.	TRBJ2-3	CASSAPGLANTDTQYF	TGTGCCAGCAGCGCACCAGGACTAGCGAACACAGATACGCAGTATTTT
TRBV9	.	once	TRBJ2-1	CASSMRGEETTEQFF	TGTGCCAGCAGCATGAGAGGCGAGGAGACGACTGAGCAGTTCTTC
TRBV5-1	.	.	TRBJ2-2	CASSPVGDGELFF	TGCGCCAGCAGCCCGGTGGGGGACGGGGAGCTGTTTTTT
TRBV14	TRBD2	.	TRBJ2-3	CASSRGGSDTQYF	TGTGCCAGCAGCCGGGGAGGGTCAGATACGCAGTATTTT
TRBV11-2	TRBD1	.	TRBJ2-5	CASSSERTGGGRETQYF	TGTGCCAGCAGCTCCGAACGGACAGGGGGAGGTCGAGAGACCCAGTACTTC
TRBV10-3	.	.	TRBJ1-1	CAISDRGTEAFF	TGTGCCATCAGTGACCGCGGCACTGAAGCTTTCTTT
TRBV7-8	.	.	TRBJ2-7	CASSRTVGRDPREQYF	TGTGCCAGCAGCCGAACGGTGGGACGGGATCCTCGAGAGCAGTACTTC
TRBV4-3	.	once	TRBJ2-7	CASSQGIESSYEQYF	TGCGCCAGCAGCCAGGGGATTGAGTCCTCCTACGAGCAGTACTTC
TRBV18	TRBD1	once	TRBJ1-3	CASSPGQGASGNTIYF	TGTGCCAGCTCACCGGGACAGGGGGCGTCAGGAAACACCATATATTTT
TRBV23-1	.	.	TRBJ2-7	CASSQSSPHRGYEQYF	TGCGCCAGCAGTCAATCTTCCCCTCATAGGGGGTACGAGCAGTACTTC